A selection of T cell receptor beta chains follows, all from one sample in a study of T cell responses to AZD1222 COVID-19 vaccine. Using immunoSEQ multiplex PCR, the repertoire was profiled, and TCRdb retains in-frame clones only, with some absent. The repertoire holds 150,000 to 200,000 clones, 90% to 95% seen once, with roughly 3.9% in the top ten. Sequenced material: peripheral blood, taken on day 0 of AZD1222 vaccination. These receptors were collected from an adult in good health. Both conserved end residues are part of each CDR3. Fields, in order: J gene, clone size, V gene, CDR3 length, D gene, CDR3 DNA, CDR3 protein. A D gene is named only where the DNA matches it firmly. Only part of the rows carry a size: once, few, many, or a class if the clone is expanded.

j_call: TRBJ1-1
clone_size: .
v_call: TRBV7-9
cdr3_length: 15
d_call: TRBD1
cdr3_nt: TGTGCCAGCAGCTCCGGGACAGGGGGGAACACTGAAGCTTTCTTT
cdr3_aa: CASSSGTGGNTEAFF

j_call: TRBJ2-6
clone_size: .
v_call: TRBV19
cdr3_length: 17
d_call: TRBD1
cdr3_nt: TGTGCCAGTAGTACCGGGACAGGGGTCTCTGGGGCCAACGTCCTGACTTTC
cdr3_aa: CASSTGTGVSGANVLTF

j_call: TRBJ1-2
clone_size: .
v_call: TRBV30
cdr3_length: 18
d_call: TRBD1
cdr3_nt: TGTGCCTGGTCCCAGGGGGCGGCGTTATACCCAAAGGCCCATGGCTACACCTTC
cdr3_aa: CAWSQGAALYPKAHGYTF

j_call: TRBJ1-2
clone_size: once
v_call: TRBV10-3
cdr3_length: 17
d_call: .
cdr3_nt: TGTGCCATCAGTGAAGAAGAGGGACAAACCCTACTACATGGCTACACCTTC
cdr3_aa: CAISEEEGQTLLHGYTF

j_call: TRBJ1-4
clone_size: .
v_call: TRBV2
cdr3_length: 16
d_call: .
cdr3_nt: TGTGCCAGCAGTGGGGACTGGGACCGTTATAATGAAAAACTGTTTTTT
cdr3_aa: CASSGDWDRYNEKLFF

j_call: TRBJ1-1
clone_size: .
v_call: TRBV12-5
cdr3_length: 14
d_call: .
cdr3_nt: TGTGCTAGTGGTTTGGCCGACGCTCAGCATGAAGCTTTCTTT
cdr3_aa: CASGLADAQHEAFF

j_call: TRBJ2-1
clone_size: .
v_call: TRBV19
cdr3_length: 14
d_call: .
cdr3_nt: TGTGCCAGTAGTTTACAGGGCCCTGTGAATGAGCAGTTCTTC
cdr3_aa: CASSLQGPVNEQFF

j_call: TRBJ1-5
clone_size: .
v_call: TRBV28
cdr3_length: 16
d_call: .
cdr3_nt: TGTGCCAGCGCACGGAAAAGCTACAGTAGCAATCAGCCCCAGCATTTT
cdr3_aa: CASARKSYSSNQPQHF

j_call: TRBJ1-2
clone_size: .
v_call: TRBV5-1
cdr3_length: 13
d_call: .
cdr3_nt: TGCGCCAGCAGCTCGTACGAGCCGTCCCCGCGCACCTTC
cdr3_aa: CASSSYEPSPRTF

j_call: TRBJ1-2
clone_size: .
v_call: TRBV27
cdr3_length: 15
d_call: .
cdr3_nt: TGTGCCAGCAGCCGCAGCGAGGACGGCAACTATGGCTACACCTTC
cdr3_aa: CASSRSEDGNYGYTF

j_call: TRBJ1-6
clone_size: .
v_call: TRBV19
cdr3_length: 15
d_call: .
cdr3_nt: TGTGCCAGTAGGCGCGAGGGATTCGGTAATTCACCCCTCCACTTT
cdr3_aa: CASRREGFGNSPLHF

j_call: TRBJ1-2
clone_size: .
v_call: TRBV19
cdr3_length: 16
d_call: TRBD1
cdr3_nt: TGTGCCAGTAGTATAGGAAGGGGGCAATATAACTATGGCTACACCTTC
cdr3_aa: CASSIGRGQYNYGYTF

j_call: TRBJ2-7
clone_size: once
v_call: TRBV5-1
cdr3_length: 15
d_call: .
cdr3_nt: TGCGCCAGCAGCCTCGGGGCAGGGGTTTACTACGAGCAGTACTTC
cdr3_aa: CASSLGAGVYYEQYF

j_call: TRBJ2-1
clone_size: .
v_call: TRBV6-5
cdr3_length: 13
d_call: .
cdr3_nt: TGTGCCAGCAGTTACTCGAACGGCAATGAGCAGTTCTTC
cdr3_aa: CASSYSNGNEQFF

j_call: TRBJ1-5
clone_size: .
v_call: TRBV15
cdr3_length: 16
d_call: TRBD1
cdr3_nt: TGTGCCACCAGCAGTGGAGGACAGGCCCCCCATCAGCCCCAGCATTTT
cdr3_aa: CATSSGGQAPHQPQHF